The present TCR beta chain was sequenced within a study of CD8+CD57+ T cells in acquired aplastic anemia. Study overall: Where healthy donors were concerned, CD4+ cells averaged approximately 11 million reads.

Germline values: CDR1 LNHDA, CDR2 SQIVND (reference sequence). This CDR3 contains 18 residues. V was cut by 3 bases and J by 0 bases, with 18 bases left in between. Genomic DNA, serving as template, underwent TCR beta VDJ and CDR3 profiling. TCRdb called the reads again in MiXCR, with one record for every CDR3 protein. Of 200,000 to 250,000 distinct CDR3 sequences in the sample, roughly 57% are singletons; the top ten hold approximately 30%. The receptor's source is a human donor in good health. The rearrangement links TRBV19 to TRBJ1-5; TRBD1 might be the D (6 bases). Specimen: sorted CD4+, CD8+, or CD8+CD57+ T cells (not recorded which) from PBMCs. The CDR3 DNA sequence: TGTGCCAGTAGTATCATGAACAGGGACCCATATAGCAATCAGCCCCAGCATTTT. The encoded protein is CASSIMNRDPYSNQPQHF.